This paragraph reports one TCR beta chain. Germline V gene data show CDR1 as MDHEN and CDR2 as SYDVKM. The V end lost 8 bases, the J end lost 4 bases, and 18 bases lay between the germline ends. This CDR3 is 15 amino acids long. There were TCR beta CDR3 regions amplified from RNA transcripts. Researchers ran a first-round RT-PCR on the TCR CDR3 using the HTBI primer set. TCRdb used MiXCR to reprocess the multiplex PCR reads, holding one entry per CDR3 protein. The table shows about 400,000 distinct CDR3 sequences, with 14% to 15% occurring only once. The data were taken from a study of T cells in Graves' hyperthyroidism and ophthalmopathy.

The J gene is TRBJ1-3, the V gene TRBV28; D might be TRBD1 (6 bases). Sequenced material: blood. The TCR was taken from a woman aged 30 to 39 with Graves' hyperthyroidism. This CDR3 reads CASSHQTGSGNTIYF. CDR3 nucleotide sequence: TGTGCCAGCTCGCACCAAACAGGGTCGGGAAACACCATATATTTT.